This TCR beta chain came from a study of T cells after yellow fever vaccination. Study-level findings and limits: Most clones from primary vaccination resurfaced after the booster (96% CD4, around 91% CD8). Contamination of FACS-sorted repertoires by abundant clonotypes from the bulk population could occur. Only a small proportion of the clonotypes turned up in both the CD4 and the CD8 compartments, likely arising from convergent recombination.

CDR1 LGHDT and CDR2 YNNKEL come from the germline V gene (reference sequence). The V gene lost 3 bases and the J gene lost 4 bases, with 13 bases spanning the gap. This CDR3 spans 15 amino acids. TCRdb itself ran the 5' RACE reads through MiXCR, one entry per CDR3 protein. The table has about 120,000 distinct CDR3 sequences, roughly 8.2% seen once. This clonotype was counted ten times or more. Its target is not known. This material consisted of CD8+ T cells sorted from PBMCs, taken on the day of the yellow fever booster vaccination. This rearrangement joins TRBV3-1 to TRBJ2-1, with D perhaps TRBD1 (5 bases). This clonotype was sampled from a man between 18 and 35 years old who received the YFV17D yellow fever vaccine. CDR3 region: CASSQTLTVYNEQFF. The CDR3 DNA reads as TGTGCCAGCAGCCAGACCCTGACAGTGTACAATGAGCAGTTCTTC.